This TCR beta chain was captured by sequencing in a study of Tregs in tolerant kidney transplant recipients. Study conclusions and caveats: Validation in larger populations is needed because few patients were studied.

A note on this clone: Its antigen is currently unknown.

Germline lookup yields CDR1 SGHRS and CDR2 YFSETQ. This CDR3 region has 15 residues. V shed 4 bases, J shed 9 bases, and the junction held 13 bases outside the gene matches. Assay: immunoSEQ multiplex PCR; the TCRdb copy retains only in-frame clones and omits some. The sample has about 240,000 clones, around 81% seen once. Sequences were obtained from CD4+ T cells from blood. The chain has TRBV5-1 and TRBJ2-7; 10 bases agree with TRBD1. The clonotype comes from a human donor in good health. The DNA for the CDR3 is TGCGCCAGCAGCCAAACAGACAGGGGGCACCTCGGGCAGTACTTC. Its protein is CASSQTDRGHLGQYF.